A single sample is the source of the 15 T cell receptor beta chains below, sequenced in a study of T cell changes during pregnancy in multiple sclerosis (dated by TCRdb to about 2019). The receptor library was made with the immunoSEQ multiplex PCR assay. This immuneACCESS table, as held by TCRdb, lists in-frame sequences with V and J called but not all clones. Of the missing ones, under half trace to an unresolved V gene in checked studies; the others have no known cause. Here the sample has tens of thousands of clones; under 95% occur a single time. Together, the top ten hold over 1.2% of the sample. The source was peripheral blood, collected in the third trimester of pregnancy. These receptors came from a female donor in good health, enrolled as a control in a pregnancy study.

The genes are TRBV4-2 and TRBJ2-7, with a possible D match to TRBD2 (6 bases). Trimming cost V 0 bases and J 2 bases, with 17 bases left between them. Germline V gene sequence: CDR1 LGHNA, CDR2 YNFKEQ. The CDR3 has 17 amino acids. The CDR3 DNA sequence: TGTGCCAGCAGCCAAGAAGGTCCCGCGGGGTCGACCTACGAGCAGTACTTC. Its protein is CASSQEGPAGSTYEQYF.

The chain has TRBV5-1 and TRBJ2-2; TRBD1 aligns across 12 bases. J was trimmed by 5 bases and V by 1 base; bases with no gene match: 3. The CDR3 is 16 residues long. Germline CDR1 reads SGHRS; CDR2 reads YFSETQ. CDR3 loop: CASSLKGQGATGELFF. In DNA form, the CDR3 reads TGCGCCAGCAGCTTGAAGGGACAGGGGGCTACCGGGGAGCTGTTTTTT.

The chain has TRBV6-6 and TRBJ1-4; no clear D gene. There are 13 residues in the CDR3. V dropped 6 bases and J dropped 8 bases, with 13 bases sitting between them. Germline V gene lookup returns CDR1 MNHNY and CDR2 SVGAGI (reference sequence). The DNA of the CDR3 is TGTGCCAGCAGGCCTACCCTCGGGGAAAAACTGTTTTTT. This codes for CASRPTLGEKLFF.

The chain recombines TRBV5-6 with TRBJ2-3, with D uncertain. Germline V gene data show CDR1 as SGHDT and CDR2 as YYEEEE. With 4 bases removed from V and 3 bases from J, the gap between germline ends came to 12 bases. The CDR3 length is 14 residues. In nucleotides, the CDR3 is TGTGCCAGCAGCCCGAAAGCAATGACAGATACGCAGTATTTT. This encodes CASSPKAMTDTQYF.

The chain uses TRBV19 and TRBJ2-7; 8 nucleotides match TRBD2. With V trimmed by 3 bases and J by 5 bases, 9 bases remained unmatched. The CDR3 loop spans 15 amino acids. Looked up from germline, CDR1 is LNHDA and CDR2 is SQIVND (reference sequence). As DNA, the CDR3 is TGTGCCAGTAGTATTGCGGGGGGCGGAAGGCACGAGCAGTACTTC. This encodes CASSIAGGGRHEQYF.

This chain joins TRBV7-2 and TRBJ2-7, with TRBD2 identical over 12 bases. V was pared by 0 bases and J by 4 bases, with 10 bases of the junction left unmatched. The CDR3 totals 18 residues. Germline-derived CDR1 and CDR2 are SGHTA and FQGNSA. The CDR3 reads CASSLARTSGALNYEQYF. CDR3 sequence (DNA): TGTGCCAGCAGCTTAGCACGGACTAGCGGGGCGTTGAATTACGAGCAGTACTTC.

The DNA of the CDR3 is TGTGCCATCAGTGAACCTGGGACTAGCGGGGGGGCCGCTAGCTCCTACAATGAGCAGTTCTTC. Residues: CAISEPGTSGGAASSYNEQFF. J is TRBJ2-1 and V is TRBV10-3; TRBD2 agrees at 16 bases. The CDR3 has 21 amino acids. J gave up 0 bases and V 3 bases, and 11 bases lay outside the gene matches. The germline V gene has CDR1 ENHRY and CDR2 SYGVKD.

The V call is TRBV4-3, the J call TRBJ2-5; 7 bases are shared with TRBD2. CDR1 LGHNA and CDR2 YSLEER come from the germline V gene. J gave up 0 bases and V 0 bases, and 10 bases lay outside the gene matches. CDR3 length: 18 residues. The CDR3 DNA sequence: TGCGCCAGCAGCCAAGATTTGAACGGGGGGTCAAACCAAGAGACCCAGTACTTC. Translating gives CASSQDLNGGSNQETQYF.

This rearrangement joins TRBV10-3 to TRBJ1-5, with D possibly matching TRBD1 (6 bases). The V gene's germline CDR1 is ENHRY and CDR2 SYGVKD. Trimming removed 11 bases from V and 7 bases from J, with 18 bases in between. The length of the CDR3 is 13 residues. The CDR3, as DNA: TGTGCCGCCAAACAGGGAACGGAACAGCCCCAGCATTTT. Translating gives CAAKQGTEQPQHF.

The chain has TRBV14 and TRBJ1-2; 7 bases are a match to TRBD1. This CDR3 contains 15 residues. The V and J ends lost 4 bases and 2 bases, in that order; junction bases with no gene match: 7. CDR1 is SGHDN and CDR2 is FVKESK in the germline V gene. The DNA of the CDR3 is TGTGCCAGCAGCCCCGGGGACAGAAAAAACTATGGCTACACCTTC. Its protein product is CASSPGDRKNYGYTF.

The chain has TRBV15 and TRBJ2-7; 7 positions agree with TRBD1. This CDR3 spans 12 amino acids. The germline V gene encodes CDR1 LNHNV and CDR2 YYDKDF (reference sequence). CDR3 coding DNA: TGTGCTGTGAGGGGGCAGTCCTACGAGCAGTACTTC. It specifies CAVRGQSYEQYF.

V usage is TRBV10-2 and J usage is TRBJ2-7; 10 bases are shared with TRBD1. V lost 8 bases to trimming and J lost 6 bases; unmatched junction nucleotides: 7. The germline V gene encodes CDR1 WSHSY and CDR2 SAAADI. The CDR3 runs 13 residues. As DNA, the CDR3 is TGCGCCAGCGGGTGGGACAGGGGCTCCGAGCAGTACTTC. It codes for CASGWDRGSEQYF.

The genes are TRBV5-6 and TRBJ1-3, with 8 bases that match TRBD1. Germline assignment: CDR1 SGHDT and CDR2 YYEEEE. The CDR3 has 16 amino acids. After removal of 0 bases from V and 9 bases from J, the junction contained 11 bases not matched to a gene. The CDR3 coding sequence is TGTGCCAGCAGCTTGGAACGAGGAACAGGGGGTGGCACCATATATTTT. This translates into CASSLERGTGGGTIYF.

The chain uses TRBV7-9 and TRBJ2-1; 13 bases map to TRBD2. V was clipped by 5 bases and J by 0 bases; unmatched bases: 10. From germline, CDR1 is SEHNR and CDR2 FQNEAQ (reference sequence). This CDR3 is built from 19 residues. CDR3 in amino acids: CASSGTSGGALSSYNEQFF. The DNA of the CDR3 is TGTGCCAGCAGCGGAACTAGCGGGGGGGCGTTAAGCTCCTACAATGAGCAGTTCTTC.

V is TRBV5-4 and J is TRBJ1-3; no clear D gene. The germline V gene has CDR1 SGHNT and CDR2 YYREEE (reference sequence). Trimming stripped 0 bases from V and 1 base from J, with 5 bases between. The CDR3 contains 14 residues. CDR3 DNA: TGTGCCAGCAGCTTGGGAGGGTCTGGAAACACCATATATTTT. Its translation is CASSLGGSGNTIYF.